This note documents a single T cell receptor (beta chain) sequence. No antigen is known for it. No qualities accompany the bases; no much larger clone lies one base away. The germline V gene (reference sequence) yields MNHEY for CDR1 and SMNVEV for CDR2. From its cysteine to its phenylalanine, the CDR3 spans 16 amino acids. The read is trimmed to its CDR3 DNA, 48 bases read in frame from base 1. The V and J ends are trimmed by 8 bases and 5 bases, leaving 22 bases between them. This entry comes from a study of cytomegalovirus exposure and HLA in healthy donors (dated by TCRdb to 2016 to 2017). Some background on the complete study: An earlier analysis of several hundred of the donors reported 250 to 350 Gb of sequence data and 117 million unique TCR beta sequences obtained from approximately 180 million T cells. Around 330 gigabases of sequencing data and 70 million to 100 million unique TCR sequences made up an early release that covered several hundred HLA-typed donors. Of the roughly 400 genotyped donors, around 81% fell in the genetic ancestry cluster associated with self-reported Caucasian donors. The study aimed to test whether signatures of past pathogen exposure could be identified by cataloging public T cell receptors. Using immunosequencing, the study profiled T cell repertoires from around 680 subjects and related those repertoires to cytomegalovirus serostatus. A separate validation cohort of about 110 different subjects was used in addition to the approximately 700-subject first cohort. High-throughput TCR immunosequencing, statistical association of individual TCRs with disease status, and machine learning were combined to predict cytomegalovirus infection status. A later analysis re-examined previously published TCR beta repertoires from 600 to 700 donors and added high-resolution HLA genotyping to investigate patterns of TCR occurrence. Rather than using new phenotypic data, the later analysis identified candidate immune exposures from TCR beta sequences and from how often those sequences occurred across donors. An earlier analysis of around 540 of the donors applied high-throughput TCR beta sequencing to assess whether each TCR beta V gene segment acted as functional or pseudogenic. Donor age, sex, ethnicity and CMV serostatus were compiled alongside the repertoire data. Genome-wide SNP genotypes for about three fifths of the roughly 700 donors were used in a later genetic analysis, which treated that subset as a discovery cohort. Every repertoire in the discovery cohort had been generated on one and the same sequencing platform. HLA typing included class I and class II loci at four-digit resolution. The number of typed donors differed by locus: about 620-640 for A, B, C, DRB1 and DQB1; 500 to 550 for DQA1; approximately 610 for DPA1; and roughly 470 for DPB1. About five DR-DQ haplotypes were treated as single units for association and clustering because of strong linkage in the cohort. Across approximately 400 genotyped donors of the cohort, an average of approximately 200,000 unique TCR beta nucleotide sequences per donor were sequenced, and roughly a sixth of those sequences were non-productive.

Results the study describes overall, beyond this receptor: Sequencing depth was assumed to be roughly uniform across donors in the presence/absence analyses, though that assumption may not hold. While some public TCRs were present in many individuals, most TCR sequences turned up only very rarely across donors. Several of the top co-occurrence clusters appeared to be linked to parvovirus B19, influenza, CMV and Epstein-Barr virus, according to a later analysis. CMV serostatus was the only immune exposure information available for the cohort. Because counts were too low, roughly 18 rarely observed V segments, including chromosome 9 orphons, were left out of the earlier analysis of several hundred of the donors. Specific HLA alleles were associated with about 17,000 TCR beta sequences at a false discovery rate of 0.05 in a later analysis. A later genetic analysis associated a missense DCLRE1C variant with V-gene and J-gene trimming of TCR beta chains, and an independent cohort replicated the association. Compared with the 666-donor mean, donors in an Asian-associated ancestry cluster had fewer N-insertions in productive TCRs, according to a later genetic analysis. The 87-base-pair reads could not distinguish some IMGT-functional V segments, including TRBV6-2 and TRBV6-3, so those segments were excluded. When HLA alleles, especially DR and DQ, strongly co-occurred, attributing TCR associations to individual alleles was difficult. In a later analysis, TCR association rates were found to vary across HLA loci, with the most associated TCRs seen for DRB1 alleles and the fewest for HLA-C alleles. Because some donors lacked HLA typing at each locus, the association tests relied only on the typed subset. A group of highly shared sequence variants was considered likely to be a technical artifact of the sequencing pipeline. The cohort was sequenced for TCR beta chains only, and without alpha or paired-chain data the features that could be detected were limited. The authors suggested that the approach could potentially be extended to other disease states and immunological phenotypes. In both the original and validation cohorts, the classifier was reported to diagnose cytomegalovirus status with high specificity and sensitivity. In the study, 150 to 200 TCR beta chains were listed as associated with cytomegalovirus. Three of the identified cytomegalovirus-associated TCR beta chains were confirmed in vitro to be specific for cytomegalovirus antigens. An earlier analysis of some 560 of the donors showed that most TCR beta V segments appeared in productive rearrangements either about 87% or about 30% of the time, which broadly matched IMGT annotations. A further reported finding was that TCR beta sequences accurately predicted the HLA-A and HLA-B alleles for most subjects in the first cohort. Correlated functional status among segregating V segments might reflect linkage disequilibrium, but an unknown experimental factor could not be ruled out. In a later analysis, most CMV-associated TCR beta chains were found to appear HLA-restricted, with HLA associations seemingly driven largely by CMV exposure. In a later analysis, HLA-associated TCR beta chains showed more clonal expansion and lower generation probabilities than non-associated chains that were equally common.

The cohort consisted of 670 or so healthy bone marrow donors. At the time of sampling, all cohort members were nominally healthy, though unrecorded immune exposures were likely present. The donor was CMV seronegative and belonged to the group of more than 300 seronegative cohort members. A peripheral blood sample was collected from each donor, and TCR beta sequencing was performed on peripheral blood mononuclear cells. Genomic DNA was extracted from the blood cell samples with the Qiagen DNeasy Blood Extraction Kit. Receptors were amplified or captured by the immunoSEQ multiplex PCR assay. For the multiplex PCR, a mixture combining 60 forward primers for TCR Vbeta segments and 13 reverse primers for TCR Jbeta segments was used. A multiplex PCR assay on genomic DNA amplified the CDR3 region of rearranged TCR beta genes. The amplified TCR beta libraries were sequenced on the Illumina HiSeq System as 87-base-pair reads. Under the source paper's analysis protocol: In a later analysis, about 80 million unique TCR beta chains were counted across the 500 to 850 repertoires, and roughly 9.9 million of these chains were shared by at least two donors. To remove PCR and sequencing errors, raw reads were error-corrected and collapsed into unique sequences using a nearest-neighbor algorithm that merged closely related sequences. V, D and J gene segments were assigned by aligning CDR3 sequences to IMGT reference sequences. For a sequence to be retained, at least a six-nucleotide match to both a V gene segment and a J gene segment was required. A rearrangement was called productive if the CDR3 had no stop codons and remained in frame with V and J, and every other rearrangement was called non-productive. Following IMGT convention, CDR3 was defined as the stretch from the second conserved V-encoded cysteine up to the conserved J-encoded phenylalanine. The earlier analysis of some 550 of the donors excluded any sequence lacking an unambiguous match to a single V gene segment. An earlier analysis of fewer than 750 of the donors called V segments functional above 56.7% productive rearrangements and segregating when the between-donor standard deviation exceeded 5%. A statistical classification framework was built to diagnose cytomegalovirus status from the catalog of TCR beta chain sequences. A later analysis assigned V and J genes by comparing TCR nucleotide sequences with IMGT/GENE-DB human TR gene sequences. The TCRdist pipeline was used in a later analysis to assign CDR3 sequences and most-parsimonious VDJ recombination scenarios. In a later analysis, each TCR beta chain was defined by its CDR3 amino acid sequence together with its V-gene family, and reads without a unique V-gene family were excluded. A later analysis removed roughly 590 highly shared, low-generation-probability nucleotide sequences to deal with suspected cross-contamination and a sequencing artifact. For each public chain, a later analysis derived a clonal expansion index from normalized ranks of inferred template counts within each repertoire. In a later analysis, generation probabilities were computed using a VDJ recombination model fitted to out-of-frame rearrangements, and the results were checked against IGoR. A later analysis scored TCR-TCR, TCR-HLA and TCR-CMV co-occurrence with hypergeometric tests, applying a repertoire-size bias correction to TCR pairs. False discovery rates were estimated in a later analysis by permuting HLA or CMV assignments 20 times. In a later analysis, co-occurring TCRs were grouped with DBSCAN, and TCRdist sequence similarity was added when clustering was performed within HLA-allele-positive subsets. Repertoires with fewer than 30,000 or more than 120,000 public chains were left out of co-occurrence clustering, as were five repertoires with anomalous nucleotide sharing. In TCRdb, the immuneACCESS table is reduced to in-frame sequences with V and J assigned. These tables do not hold every clone; where another copy was compared, an unresolved V gene accounts for under half, and the others remain unexplained. V, J and clone size are those of that table, while D and trimming were read from the DNA. Within this sample are about 120,000 clones, with around 75% of them counted one time only. The ten largest clones take up 1.6% of the sample.

The chain was built from TRBV27 and TRBJ2-1; the D gene is possibly TRBD1, with 7 bases matching. The sequenced material came from PBMCs. The sequence came from a young woman in good health and CMV-seronegative. The sequence in DNA is TGTGCCAGCGTTAAGGGGGCAGGCCTAGCGAACAATGAGCAGTTCTTC. This encodes CASVKGAGLANNEQFF.